This is a list of T cell receptor beta chains from one sample in a study of T-cell reconstitution after alpha-beta-depleted transplantation in children. A single record per CDR3 protein comes from TCRdb applying MiXCR to the PCR reads. This table has approximately 300,000 distinct CDR3 sequences, 11% appearing once. The sample here was peripheral blood, taken 180 days after TCRalphabeta/CD19-depleted stem cell transplant. The receptors stem from a male patient aged 2-15 years who had a stem cell transplant for chronic granulomatous disease, so the T cells may come from the graft donor. CDR3s include the opening cysteine and the closing phenylalanine or tryptophan. A D gene is named only where the DNA matches it firmly. Only some rows state a clone size, as once, few, many or a class for expanded clones.

clone_size | j_call | v_call | d_call | cdr3_aa | cdr3_nt
NA | TRBJ2-1 | TRBV19 | NA | CASSIVGGRGEQFF | TGTGCCAGTAGTATTGTGGGGGGCCGTGGTGAGCAGTTCTTC
many | TRBJ2-7 | TRBV24-1 | TRBD1 | CATSDARDRGSGEQYF | TGTGCCACCAGTGATGCCCGGGACAGGGGGTCCGGCGAGCAGTACTTC
many | TRBJ2-1 | TRBV9 | NA | CASSPRPSLAIEQFF | TGTGCCAGCAGCCCTCGACCCTCGCTAGCAATTGAGCAGTTCTTC
many | TRBJ2-1 | TRBV12-3/TRBV12-4 | TRBD2 | CASSSRTSTEQFF | TGTGCCAGCAGTTCCAGGACTAGCACTGAGCAGTTCTTC
many | TRBJ1-4 | TRBV13 | TRBD1 | CASSLTGREKLFF | TGTGCCAGCAGCTTGACAGGGAGGGAAAAACTGTTTTTT
many | TRBJ2-2 | TRBV12-3/TRBV12-4 | TRBD2 | CASSLRYHRTSGYTGELFF | TGTGCCAGCAGTTTAAGGTACCATCGGACTAGCGGATACACCGGGGAGCTGTTTTTT
many | TRBJ1-2 | TRBV29-1 | NA | CSVRGDASKGYTF | TGCAGCGTGAGGGGGGATGCATCAAAGGGCTACACCTTC
many | TRBJ1-2 | TRBV5-1 | NA | CASSLRSGKDYGYTF | TGCGCCAGCAGCTTGAGGTCAGGGAAAGACTATGGCTACACCTTC
many | TRBJ2-1 | TRBV19 | NA | CASSIGDNEQFF | TGTGCCAGTAGTATAGGGGACAATGAGCAGTTCTTC
NA | TRBJ2-1 | TRBV18 | NA | CASSPSPALQFF | TGTGCCAGCTCACCATCCCCAGCTCTCCAGTTCTTC
many | TRBJ2-2 | TRBV7-2 | NA | CASSLAGRRELFF | TGTGCCAGCAGCTTAGCAGGGCGAAGGGAGCTGTTTTTT
many | TRBJ2-7 | TRBV20-1 | NA | CSAEERLRSSYEQYF | TGCAGTGCCGAGGAAAGACTCCGTAGCTCCTACGAGCAGTACTTC
many | TRBJ2-3 | TRBV20-1 | NA | CSAKSWRGVSDTQYF | TGCAGTGCCAAAAGTTGGCGCGGAGTTTCGGATACGCAGTATTTT
many | TRBJ2-3 | TRBV7-8 | TRBD2 | CASSGREDYSTDTQYF | TGTGCCAGCAGTGGACGGGAGGACTACAGCACAGATACGCAGTATTTT
NA | TRBJ1-4 | TRBV5-1 | NA | CASSDGVVGEKLFF | TGCGCCAGCAGCGACGGGGTAGTAGGTGAAAAACTGTTTTTT
many | TRBJ2-7 | TRBV20-1 | NA | CSAPRTWGTYEQYF | TGCAGTGCTCCAAGGACATGGGGGACCTACGAGCAGTACTTC
many | TRBJ2-7 | TRBV20-1 | TRBD2 | CSARGGGLSEQYF | TGCAGTGCTCGGGGCGGGGGGTTAAGCGAGCAGTACTTC
NA | TRBJ1-1 | TRBV14 | NA | CASSRNGTPRAEAFF | TGTGCCAGCAGCCGAAACGGGACCCCAAGGGCTGAAGCTTTCTTT
many | TRBJ1-2 | TRBV11-2 | TRBD1 | CASSSGQGAFGYTF | TGTGCCAGCAGCTCGGGACAGGGGGCTTTTGGCTACACCTTC
few | TRBJ2-1 | TRBV20-1 | TRBD2 | CSARDVFTSGRYNEQFF | TGCAGTGCTAGAGATGTCTTTACGAGCGGGAGGTACAATGAGCAGTTCTTC
many | TRBJ1-2 | TRBV10-3 | TRBD1 | CAISWDRQGYTF | TGTGCCATCAGTTGGGACAGGCAGGGCTACACCTTC
few | TRBJ2-3 | TRBV14 | TRBD2 | CASSPRLAGGPDTQYF | TGTGCCAGCAGCCCGAGACTAGCGGGGGGGCCGGATACGCAGTATTTT
many | TRBJ2-5 | TRBV7-7 | NA | CASSLATEETQYF | TGTGCTAGCAGCTTAGCGACAGAAGAGACCCAGTACTTC
many | TRBJ2-7 | TRBV11-2 | NA | CASSLRSSASSYEQYF | TGTGCCAGCAGCTTAAGGTCCAGCGCCAGCTCCTACGAGCAGTACTTC
many | TRBJ2-1 | TRBV6-1 | NA | CASRGTGWGNEQFF | TGTGCCAGCAGGGGGACGGGATGGGGCAATGAGCAGTTCTTC
many | TRBJ2-7 | TRBV7-2 | TRBD2 | CASSLGASGTAYEQYF | TGTGCCAGCAGCTTAGGGGCTAGCGGGACTGCCTACGAGCAGTACTTC
many | TRBJ2-1 | TRBV24-1 | TRBD2 | CATSRAGVAGEQFF | TGTGCCACCAGTCGCGCGGGAGTTGCTGGTGAGCAGTTCTTC
many | TRBJ2-5 | TRBV5-1 | TRBD1 | CASRRTGWTQYF | TGCGCCAGCCGCCGGACAGGGTGGACCCAGTACTTC
few | TRBJ1-5 | TRBV28 | NA | CASSLQGGGNQPQHF | TGTGCCAGCAGTTTACAAGGCGGTGGGAATCAGCCCCAGCATTTT
NA | TRBJ2-7 | TRBV23-1 | NA | CARSHKAYEQYF | TGCGCCAGAAGTCATAAGGCCTACGAGCAGTACTTC
many | TRBJ1-1 | TRBV7-9 | NA | CASSKADGNTEAFF | TGTGCCAGCAGCAAAGCGGACGGGAACACTGAAGCTTTCTTT
many | TRBJ1-4 | TRBV5-5 | NA | CASSLDSGAGSQFPQVF | TGTGCCAGCAGCTTGGACAGCGGTGCGGGATCCCAGTTCCCCCAGGTTTTT
few | TRBJ1-5 | TRBV27 | NA | CASSFRYSNQPQHF | TGTGCCAGCAGTTTCCGTTATAGCAATCAGCCCCAGCATTTT
many | TRBJ2-5 | TRBV10-3 | NA | CAIRRGQNQETQYF | TGTGCCATCAGGAGGGGACAAAACCAAGAGACCCAGTACTTC
many | TRBJ2-3 | TRBV29-1 | NA | CSVARAGDTQYF | TGCAGCGTTGCCCGGGCAGGAGATACGCAGTATTTT
many | TRBJ2-7 | TRBV12-3/TRBV12-4 | NA | CASSLVGGGGYEQYF | TGTGCCAGCAGTTTAGTTGGGGGAGGTGGCTACGAGCAGTACTTC
many | TRBJ2-1 | TRBV6-2/TRBV6-3 | NA | CASSPPTLYNEQFF | TGTGCCAGCAGTCCGCCCACCCTATACAATGAGCAGTTCTTC
many | TRBJ2-5 | TRBV27 | TRBD2 | CASSSGLAIRETQYF | TGTGCCAGCAGTTCGGGACTAGCGATAAGGGAGACCCAGTACTTC
NA | TRBJ1-3 | TRBV28 | NA | CVSSFMHSGNTIYF | TGTGTCAGCAGTTTTATGCACTCTGGAAACACCATATATTTT
many | TRBJ1-5 | TRBV7-2 | NA | CASSLVALQPQHF | TGTGCCAGCAGCTTAGTAGCTCTTCAGCCCCAGCATTTT
many | TRBJ2-5 | TRBV20-1 | NA | CSARETGRGTETQYF | TGCAGTGCTAGAGAAACAGGCCGGGGTACGGAGACCCAGTACTTC
many | TRBJ2-7 | TRBV6-2/TRBV6-3 | NA | CASSLAGTPSYEQYF | TGTGCCAGCAGTCTCGCCGGGACACCCTCCTACGAGCAGTACTTC
NA | TRBJ2-5 | TRBV12-3/TRBV12-4 | NA | CASRLHGNAKTQYF | TGTGCCAGCAGGTTACACGGCAATGCGAAGACCCAGTACTTC
many | TRBJ2-2 | TRBV6-2/TRBV6-3 | NA | CASTSGPANTGELFF | TGTGCCAGCACCTCGGGGCCAGCGAACACCGGGGAGCTGTTTTTT
many | TRBJ2-1 | TRBV20-1 | TRBD2 | CSAPELAGGPNEQFF | TGCAGTGCGCCCGAACTAGCGGGAGGGCCCAATGAGCAGTTCTTC
many | TRBJ2-7 | TRBV28 | NA | CASSLRGGFPSYEQYF | TGTGCCAGCAGTTTAAGGGGCGGGTTCCCCTCCTACGAGCAGTACTTC
many | TRBJ1-1 | TRBV5-6 | NA | CASSPHRGQGATEAFF | TGTGCCAGCAGCCCCCACCGGGGGCAGGGTGCCACTGAAGCTTTCTTT
many | TRBJ2-2 | TRBV29-1 | TRBD2 | CSVEVRLAGGTGELFF | TGCAGCGTTGAAGTCCGACTAGCGGGAGGCACCGGGGAGCTGTTTTTT
many | TRBJ2-4 | TRBV11-2 | NA | CASSPWTELAKNIQYF | TGTGCCAGCAGCCCCTGGACAGAGCTAGCCAAAAACATTCAGTACTTC
many | TRBJ2-5 | TRBV24-1 | NA | CATSGRGQETQYF | TGTGCCACCAGTGGGAGGGGTCAAGAGACCCAGTACTTC
many | TRBJ2-5 | TRBV7-3 | TRBD2 | CASSPVTSGGAETQYF | TGTGCCAGCAGCCCCGTAACTAGCGGGGGGGCTGAGACCCAGTACTTC
many | TRBJ2-7 | TRBV27 | TRBD1 | CASSEATGYRWEQYF | TGTGCCAGCAGTGAAGCGACAGGGTATCGGTGGGAGCAGTACTTC
many | TRBJ1-5 | TRBV12-3/TRBV12-4 | NA | CASSPGHGVKAQHF | TGTGCCAGCAGCCCGGGACACGGGGTTAAAGCCCAGCATTTT
many | TRBJ2-5 | TRBV29-1 | NA | CSVRVGETQYF | TGCAGCGTTAGGGTGGGAGAGACCCAGTACTTC
NA | TRBJ2-1 | TRBV7-3 | NA | CASSSSWASSYNEQFF | TGTGCCAGCAGCTCATCATGGGCAAGCTCCTACAATGAGCAGTTCTTC
many | TRBJ2-1 | TRBV15 | NA | CATSGGLRGDEQFF | TGTGCCACCAGCGGCGGCCTAAGAGGGGATGAGCAGTTCTTC
many | TRBJ1-5 | TRBV7-8 | NA | CASSLGSVSGNQPQHF | TGTGCCAGCAGCTTAGGTTCCGTTTCGGGCAATCAGCCCCAGCATTTT